The 13 T cell receptor beta chains below all came from one sample that was sequenced in a study of radiation and T cells in renal cell carcinoma. Time point: baseline pretreatment blood. Treatment noted: 15 Gy SBRT to primary tumor, nephrectomy 4 weeks later. Assay: immunoSEQ multiplex PCR; the TCRdb copy retains only in-frame clones and omits some. Here the sample spans some 150,000 clones, nearly 90% being singletons. Specimen: blood, collected from a patient whose treatment included radiotherapy and nephrectomy. The receptor set was obtained from a woman aged 50 to 60 with renal cell carcinoma.

The chain combines TRBV4-2 with TRBJ2-1; the match to TRBD2 covers 10 bases. V shed 1 base, J shed 8 bases, and the junction held 8 bases outside the gene matches. The CDR3 covers 16 residues. Germline V gives CDR1 LGHNA, CDR2 YNFKEQ. CDR3: CASSQAGTSESDEQFF. DNA for the CDR3: TGTGCCAGCAGCCAAGCTGGGACTAGCGAAAGCGATGAGCAGTTCTTC.

The chain recombines TRBV19 with TRBJ1-2; D is undetermined. CDR1 LNHDA and CDR2 SQIVND come from the germline V gene (reference sequence). This CDR3 spans 14 amino acids. Trimming took off 6 bases at V and 1 base at J, with 12 bases between the two ends. The CDR3 protein is CASSRPYLNYGYTF. CDR3 bases: TGTGCCAGTAGCCGTCCCTACCTTAACTATGGCTACACCTTC.

The chain recombines TRBV6-5 with TRBJ1-2, with D unresolved. Germline loops: CDR1 MNHEY, CDR2 SVGAGI. V lost 3 bases to trimming and J lost 8 bases, with 13 bases between them. CDR3 length: 13 amino acids. CDR3 region: CASSYTQGIGYTF. CDR3 sequence (DNA): TGTGCCAGCAGTTATACCCAAGGGATCGGCTACACCTTC.

Concerning this clone: The same CDR3 can be traced to other DNA sequences in this sample. This CDR3 is CASSLEGDTQYF. The CDR3 nucleotides are TGCGCCAGCAGCTTGGAGGGGGATACGCAGTATTTT. V gene TRBV5-1 combines with J gene TRBJ2-3; tentative D call: TRBD1 (5 bases). This CDR3 comprises 12 residues. The V gene's germline CDR1 is SGHRS and CDR2 YFSETQ. With 0 bases removed from V and 6 bases from J, the gap between germline ends came to 5 bases.

The V gene is TRBV5-4, the J gene TRBJ2-6, with D possibly matching TRBD2 (7 bases). The CDR3 has 14 amino acids. Germline V lookup: CDR1 SGHNT, CDR2 YYREEE (reference sequence). With 6 bases removed from V and 2 bases from J, the gap between germline ends came to 9 bases. Here the CDR3 reads CASMGGPGANVLTF. The CDR3 coding sequence is TGTGCCAGCATGGGGGGGCCTGGGGCCAACGTCCTGACTTTC.

V usage is TRBV4-3 and J usage is TRBJ2-7; TRBD2 might be the D (7 bases). The CDR3 length is 15 residues. V dropped 2 bases and J dropped 4 bases, with 15 bases sitting between them. Germline CDR1 reads LGHNA; CDR2 reads YSLEER. This CDR3 reads CASSQTTGGPYEQYF. CDR3 bases: TGCGCCAGCAGCCAAACTACGGGGGGCCCGTACGAGCAGTACTTC.

V usage is TRBV7-2 and J usage is TRBJ1-2; D possibly corresponds to TRBD1 (5 bases). Per germline, CDR1 SGHTA and CDR2 FQGNSA. Trimming removed 6 bases at V and 4 bases at J, with 15 bases between. The CDR3 is 14 amino acids. The DNA for the CDR3 is TGTGCCAGCAGGCCCCGGGGGACGGCCTATGGCTACACCTTC. This translates into CASRPRGTAYGYTF.

The count of this clone is one. The chain recombines TRBV29-1 with TRBJ2-7; 14 bases fit TRBD2. With 6 bases clipped from V and 4 bases from J, the junction kept 2 bases outside the gene matches. The CDR3 sequence is 13 residues long. In germline, CDR1 is SQVTM, CDR2 ANQGSEA. CDR3: CSVGTSGGYEQYF. CDR3 DNA sequence: TGCAGCGTCGGGACTAGCGGGGGTTACGAGCAGTACTTC.

The chain uses TRBV5-1 and TRBJ1-1; D might be TRBD1 (5 bases). Germline values: CDR1 SGHRS, CDR2 YFSETQ. CDR3 length equals 16 residues. V lost 0 bases and J lost 1, with 13 bases in between. CDR3: CASSLGQGRGNTEAFF. The DNA for the CDR3 is TGCGCCAGCAGCTTGGGCCAGGGACGGGGGAACACTGAAGCTTTCTTT. The full variable domain, rest sourced from reference TRBV5-1 and TRBJ1-1, is KAGVTQTPRYLIKTRGQQVTLSCSPISGHRSVSWYQQTPGQGLQFLFEYFSETQRNKGNFPGRFSGRQFSNSRSEMNVSTLELGDSALYLCASSLGQGRGNTEAFFGQGTRLTVV.

The chain employs TRBV10-3 and TRBJ2-5; 9 positions match TRBD2. V was pared by 10 bases and J by 2 bases, with 8 bases of the junction left unmatched. Germline V lookup: CDR1 ENHRY, CDR2 SYGVKD. The CDR3 totals 14 residues. The CDR3 nucleotides are TGTGCCACCGGTAGCGGGGGAGTACAAGAGACCCAGTACTTC. Its translation: CATGSGGVQETQYF.

The V gene is TRBV4-1, the J gene TRBJ2-5, with D possibly TRBD1 on 5 matching bases. CDR1 and CDR2 (germline): MGHRA, YSYEKL. The CDR3 spans 15 residues. The V end was cut by 1 base, the J end by 1 base, with 10 bases between. For the CDR3, the DNA is TGCGCCAGCAGCCAAGTGGGCCAGGGCCAAGAGACCCAGTACTTC. Translated, it gives CASSQVGQGQETQYF.

This clone was seen more than once but under ten times. V gene TRBV19 combines with J gene TRBJ2-1, with D hard to call. CDR1 LNHDA and CDR2 SQIVND come from the germline V gene (reference sequence). V gave up 3 bases and J gave up 9 bases, with 12 bases separating them. CDR3 length equals 13 residues. The CDR3 protein is CASSIWTMGEQFF. CDR3 in DNA: TGTGCCAGTAGTATTTGGACGATGGGTGAGCAGTTCTTC.

This clone has a handful of counts. The chain is built from TRBV25-1 and TRBJ2-7, with 7 positions matching TRBD2. The CDR3 has 14 residues. Germline-derived CDR1 and CDR2 are MGHDK and SYGVNS. Trimming removed 7 bases from V and 3 bases from J; junction bases left unmatched: 9. The CDR3 here is CASNGYGGNYEQYF. The CDR3 DNA is TGTGCCAGCAATGGGTACGGGGGGAACTACGAGCAGTACTTC.